This T cell receptor (beta chain) is from a study of beta chain features in type 1 diabetes. Study details: Across every sample, 100 million to 130 million sorted cells were examined in total.

Study results and caveats: Researchers reported that naive, central memory and Treg TCRB repertoires appeared more similar in patients than in healthy donors. A moderate, significant TCRB CDR3 shortening appeared in type 1 diabetes across four CD4+ subsets.

Germline V gene data show CDR1 as MDHEN and CDR2 as SYDVKM. CDR3 length: 13 residues. Between the trimmed V and J ends, which lost 5 bases and 4 bases, there was a span of 10 bases. There are a few counts of this clone. The target antigen is unknown. Expressed TCRB transcripts were sequenced because the entire RNA isolate underwent reverse transcription. Clones were read by immunoSEQ multiplex PCR, and TCRdb kept only the in-frame ones, dropping some. The table shows about 900,000 clones, with about 17% occurring only once. The TCR sequence derives from a woman between 18 and 29 years old in good health. The sample consisted of naive CD4+ T cells from blood. The V and J genes are TRBV28 and TRBJ2-3; no clear D. CDR3 sequence (DNA): TGTGCCAGCAGTCCCAGGACGCCAGATACGCAGTATTTT. It encodes CASSPRTPDTQYF. The full variable domain, with the rest looked up from reference TRBV28 and TRBJ2-3, is DVKVTQSSRYLVKRTGEKVFLECVQDMDHENMFWYRQDPGLGLRLIYFSYDVKMKEKGDIPEGYSVSREKKERFSLILESASTNQTSMYLCASSPRTPDTQYFGPGTRLTVL.